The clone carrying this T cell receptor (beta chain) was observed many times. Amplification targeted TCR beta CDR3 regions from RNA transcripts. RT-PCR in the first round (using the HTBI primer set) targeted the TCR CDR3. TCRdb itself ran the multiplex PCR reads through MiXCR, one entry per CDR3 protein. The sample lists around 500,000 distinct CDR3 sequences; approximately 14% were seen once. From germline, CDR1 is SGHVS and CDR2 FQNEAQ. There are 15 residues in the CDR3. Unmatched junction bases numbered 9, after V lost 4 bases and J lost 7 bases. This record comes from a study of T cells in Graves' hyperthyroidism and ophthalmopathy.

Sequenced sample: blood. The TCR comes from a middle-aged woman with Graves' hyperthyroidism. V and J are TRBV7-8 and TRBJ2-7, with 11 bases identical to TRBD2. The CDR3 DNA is TGTGCCAGCAGCTCTTTGGTAGCGGGAGGGGAAGAGCAGTACTTC. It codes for CASSSLVAGGEEQYF.